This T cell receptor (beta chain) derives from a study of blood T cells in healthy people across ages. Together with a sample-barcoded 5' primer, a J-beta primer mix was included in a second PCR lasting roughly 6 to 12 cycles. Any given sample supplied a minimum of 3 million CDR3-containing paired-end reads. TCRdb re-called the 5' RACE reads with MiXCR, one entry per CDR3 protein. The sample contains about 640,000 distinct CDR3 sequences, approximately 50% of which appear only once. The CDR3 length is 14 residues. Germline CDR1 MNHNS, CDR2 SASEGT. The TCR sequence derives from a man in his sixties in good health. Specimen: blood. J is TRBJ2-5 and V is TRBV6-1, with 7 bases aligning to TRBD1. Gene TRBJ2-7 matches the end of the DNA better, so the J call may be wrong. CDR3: CASSGVGGPYEQYF. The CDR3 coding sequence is TGTGCCAGCAGTGGTGTAGGGGGCCCCTACGAGCAGTACTTC.